This T cell receptor (beta chain) is from a study of chemoradiotherapy in HPV16-positive cancers. Study outcomes and limitations: HPV-responsive T-cell expansion during chemoradiotherapy was linked to improved recurrence-free survival in HPV16-positive patients. During treatment, candidate HPV-specific clones and E7-related motifs expanded in tumor. Only two HPV16-positive patients supplied the functional HPV-specificity definition.

Some clones are missing from TCRdb's copy, which holds only in-frame ones; the method was immunoSEQ multiplex PCR. The sample has 20,000 to 25,000 clones; roughly 90% are singletons. V lost 1 base and J 9 bases, leaving 10 bases between the germline ends. The CDR3 spans 13 residues. Remarks on this clone: Its antigen is as yet unknown.

The sequence was collected from a human donor with HPV-associated anogenital cancer. The rearrangement links TRBV23-1 to TRBJ1-5; D might be TRBD1 (6 bases). TRBV23-1 is flagged as an ORF with uncertain function. Sequenced material: blood, taken from a patient who underwent chemoradiotherapy. CDR3 coding DNA: TGCGCCAGCAGTCAATTTTGCAGGGGGCCCCAGCATTTT. As protein: CASSQFCRGPQHF.